This T cell receptor beta chain was recovered during a study of T cells in women clearing cervical HPV infection. About the study: Case blood was drawn a median approximately 150 days after lesion detection.

A note on this clone: The read terminates 3 residues before the CDR3 end, so the remaining end is supplied by the germline J gene.

Between the trimmed V and J ends, which lost 0 bases and 2 bases, there was a span of 16 bases. The germline gives CDR1 LGHDT, CDR2 YNNKEL (reference sequence). The CDR3 totals 17 residues. TCR beta CDR3 amplified by multiplex PCR from approximately 1,100 ng genomic DNA. The repertoire was sequenced with immunoSEQ multiplex PCR; TCRdb's copy has only in-frame clones and lacks some. The sample shows fewer than 35,000 clones, and 7.8% sits with its ten largest clones. The sequenced material came from blood buffy coat. The rearrangement joins TRBV3-1 (or the pseudogene TRBV3-2) to TRBJ1-1; a possible D gene is TRBD1 (5 bases). This clonotype was obtained from a woman between 18 and 70 years old with a cervical HPV16 infection that either progressed to CIN3+ or cleared (not recorded which). The part of the CDR3 DNA that was read is TGTGCCAGCAGCCAAGATCCAGCAGGGTGGAGTAACACTGAA. Translation: CASSQDPAGWSNTE. The entire CDR3 reads CASSQDPAGWSNTEAFF.